These 15 T cell receptor beta chains were sequenced from one sample in a study of technical replicates of blood from a few donors (dated by TCRdb to between 2016 and 2019). Libraries were built with the immunoSEQ multiplex PCR assay. Here the immuneACCESS table is served through TCRdb, limited to in-frame sequences with V and J called. Missing clones are a known gap in these copies; in checked studies unresolved V genes cover under half, and the rest lacks a known reason. Across this sample there are tens of thousands of clones, with over 90% seen only once. The ten largest clonotypes hold under 0.4% of the sample. The material sequenced was T cells isolated from PBMCs. The receptor set was obtained from a human donor in good health.

This chain connects TRBV27 to TRBJ2-7; 8 bases fit TRBD2. The CDR3 is made up of 14 amino acids. The ends lost 2 bases at V and 5 bases at J; junction bases unmatched: 5. The germline V gene encodes CDR1 MNHEY and CDR2 SMNVEV (reference sequence). CDR3 residues: CASSLSGRIHEQYF. DNA of the CDR3: TGTGCCAGCAGTTTAAGCGGGAGAATCCACGAGCAGTACTTC.

This rearrangement joins TRBV10-1 to TRBJ1-2; D is unresolved. The V end lost 2 bases, the J end lost 6 bases, and 4 bases lay between the germline ends. CDR3 length: 11 residues. In germline, CDR1 is WNHNN, CDR2 SYGVQD (reference sequence). The CDR3 DNA sequence: TGCGCCAGCAGTGAGCAGGATGGCTACACCTTC. It is translated as CASSEQDGYTF.

In this sample, this clone turned up once. The gene calls are TRBV11-3 and TRBJ2-7, with TRBD2 matching over 9 bases. CDR3 length: 15 residues. V lost 5 bases and J lost 2; bases outside the gene matches: 7. CDR1 and CDR2 from the germline V gene are SGHNT and YENEEA. The CDR3 is CASSPVAGATYEQYF. In nucleotides, the CDR3 is TGTGCCAGCAGCCCCGTAGCGGGAGCGACCTACGAGCAGTACTTC.

The V gene is TRBV5-4, the J gene TRBJ2-1; 7 positions match TRBD2. After removal of 2 bases from V and 4 bases from J, the junction contained 6 bases not matched to a gene. The CDR3 spans 15 residues. Germline loops: CDR1 SGHNT, CDR2 YYREEE (reference sequence). In DNA, the CDR3 is TGTGCCAGCAGCTTAGTGGGAGGGCCTTACAATGAGCAGTTCTTC. It codes for CASSLVGGPYNEQFF.

This rearrangement joins TRBV6-5 to TRBJ2-2; D might be TRBD1 (6 bases). Germline V gene data show CDR1 as MNHEY and CDR2 as SVGAGI. CDR3 length equals 13 residues. The CDR3 sequence: CASGTSYTGELFF. The CDR3 nucleotides read TGTGCGTCCGGGACATCTTACACCGGGGAGCTGTTTTTT.

The J gene is TRBJ1-5, the V gene TRBV6-1; D call uncertain. CDR3 length: 12 amino acids. The V and J ends lost 3 bases and 4 bases respectively, with 4 bases between them. Germline lookup yields CDR1 MNHNS and CDR2 SASEGT. The chain's CDR3 is CASSDPNQPQHF. CDR3 DNA sequence: TGTGCCAGCAGTGACCCTAATCAGCCCCAGCATTTT.

The chain recombines TRBV18 with TRBJ1-1; D is unclear. The CDR3 is 13 residues long. V lost 3 bases and J lost 0, with 5 bases in between. The germline gives CDR1 KGHSH, CDR2 LQKENI. The CDR3 loop reads CASSPYLNTEAFF. The CDR3 DNA follows: TGTGCCAGCTCACCTTATCTGAACACTGAAGCTTTCTTT.

The genes are TRBV25-1 and TRBJ2-1; D possibly corresponds to TRBD1 (5 bases). Trimming removed 7 bases from V and 6 bases from J, with 13 bases in between. The CDR3 covers 13 residues. CDR1 MGHDK and CDR2 SYGVNS come from the germline V gene. CDR3 region: CASTRGLGNEQFF. The CDR3 DNA sequence: TGTGCCAGCACAAGGGGATTGGGCAATGAGCAGTTCTTC.

This chain uses TRBV5-6 with TRBJ1-1; a possible D gene is TRBD1 (5 bases). Germline CDR1 reads SGHDT; CDR2 reads YYEEEE. The V gene lost 3 bases and the J gene lost 10 bases, with 13 bases spanning the gap. The CDR3 contains 12 residues. The CDR3 nucleotides read TGTGCCAGCAGCTCCCAGGGTTGGGGAGCTTTCTTT. Amino acid sequence: CASSSQGWGAFF. The full variable domain, its missing parts supplied by reference TRBV5-6 and TRBJ1-1, is DAGVTQSPTHLIKTRGQQVTLRCSPKSGHDTVSWYQQALGQGPQFIFQYYEEEERQRGNFPDRFSGHQFPNYSSELNVNALLLGDSALYLCASSSQGWGAFFGQGTRLTVV.

The gene calls are TRBV10-3 and TRBJ2-1, with D possibly TRBD2 on 6 matching bases. Trimming shortened V by 3 bases and J by 6 bases, and 12 bases separated the two germline ends. This CDR3 is built from 14 residues. CDR1 is ENHRY, CDR2 SYGVKD, per germline. The CDR3 region is CAISDGREVNEQFF. CDR3 bases: TGTGCCATCAGTGATGGCAGGGAGGTCAATGAGCAGTTCTTC.

J is TRBJ1-1 and V is TRBV6-5; no clear D. There are 14 residues in the CDR3. In germline, CDR1 is MNHEY, CDR2 SVGAGI. The V end lost 8 bases, the J end lost 2 bases, and 15 bases lay between the germline ends. CDR3 residues: CASFRLAVNTEAFF. DNA for the CDR3: TGTGCCAGCTTTCGGCTAGCGGTTAACACTGAAGCTTTCTTT.

This chain uses TRBV19 with TRBJ2-7; D is undetermined. From germline, CDR1 is LNHDA and CDR2 SQIVND (reference sequence). Trimming stripped 5 bases from V and 0 bases from J, with 8 bases between. The CDR3 spans 13 residues. CDR3 in amino acids: CASSRPDSYEQYF. In DNA form, the CDR3 reads TGTGCCAGTAGTCGTCCAGACTCCTACGAGCAGTACTTC.

The chain is built from TRBV5-1 and TRBJ1-5; D is perhaps TRBD1 (5 bases). Germline-derived CDR1 and CDR2 are SGHRS and YFSETQ. Trimming left V 4 bases short and J 0 bases short, with 8 bases between. CDR3 size: 14 residues. CDR3 DNA: TGCGCCAGCAGCCTGGACATTAGCAATCAGCCCCAGCATTTT. Translating gives CASSLDISNQPQHF.

This chain uses TRBV5-4 with TRBJ2-1; TRBD2 matches 11 bases. The CDR3 consists of 15 residues. Germline CDR1 reads SGHNT; CDR2 reads YYREEE (reference sequence). Trimming removed 5 bases from V and 14 bases from J; junction bases left unmatched: 15. This CDR3 is CASRSIGASGRREFF. The CDR3 nucleotides read TGTGCCAGCAGGTCTATTGGGGCTAGCGGGAGGAGGGAGTTCTTC. The full variable domain, with the rest looked up from reference TRBV5-4 and TRBJ2-1, is ETGVTQSPTHLIKTRGQQVTLRCSSQSGHNTVSWYQQALGQGPQFIFQYYREEENGRGNFPPRFSGLQFPNYSSELNVNALELDDSALYLCASRSIGASGRREFFGPGTRLTVL.

The V call is TRBV5-1, the J call TRBJ2-5; 7 bases are shared with TRBD2. CDR3 length: 15 amino acids. The junction had 7 bases not matched to a gene; V was cut back by 4 bases and J by 1 base. Germline CDR1 and CDR2: SGHRS and YFSETQ. CDR3 loop: CASSVRLAPQETQYF. The CDR3 nucleotides are TGCGCCAGCAGCGTCAGACTAGCCCCCCAAGAGACCCAGTACTTC.